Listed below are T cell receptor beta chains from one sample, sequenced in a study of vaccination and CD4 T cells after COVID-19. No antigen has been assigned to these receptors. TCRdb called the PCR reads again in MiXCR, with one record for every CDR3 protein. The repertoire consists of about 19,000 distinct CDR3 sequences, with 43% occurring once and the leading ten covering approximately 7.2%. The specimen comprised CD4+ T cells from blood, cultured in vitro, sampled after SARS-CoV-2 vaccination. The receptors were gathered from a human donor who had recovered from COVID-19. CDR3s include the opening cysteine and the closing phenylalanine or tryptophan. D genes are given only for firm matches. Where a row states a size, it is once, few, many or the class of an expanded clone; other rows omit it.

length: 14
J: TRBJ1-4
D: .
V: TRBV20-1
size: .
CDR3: CSARGGSTNEKLFF
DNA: TGCAGTGCTAGAGGAGGGAGCACTAATGAAAAACTGTTTTTT

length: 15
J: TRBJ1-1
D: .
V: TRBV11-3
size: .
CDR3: CASSLTLLANTEAFF
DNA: TGTGCCAGCAGCTTAACCCTACTAGCGAACACTGAAGCTTTCTTT

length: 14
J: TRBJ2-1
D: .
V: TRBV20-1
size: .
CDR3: CSAPDTGSYNEQFF
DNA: TGCAGTGCCCCTGACACCGGCTCCTACAATGAGCAGTTCTTC

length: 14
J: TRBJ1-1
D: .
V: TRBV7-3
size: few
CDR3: CASSLKGTHTEAFF
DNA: TGTGCCAGCAGCTTAAAGGGCACCCACACTGAAGCTTTCTTT

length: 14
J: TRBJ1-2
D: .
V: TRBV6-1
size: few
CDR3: CASRSGGLGYGYTF
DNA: TGTGCCAGCAGGTCCGGAGGCCTAGGCTATGGCTACACCTTC

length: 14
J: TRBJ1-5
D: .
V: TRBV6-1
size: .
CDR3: CASSEAGRNQPQHF
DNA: TGTGCCAGCAGTGAAGCAGGGCGCAATCAGCCCCAGCATTTT

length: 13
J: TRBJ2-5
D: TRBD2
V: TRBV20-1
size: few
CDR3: CSARLAGQETQYF
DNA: TGCAGTGCTAGACTAGCGGGGCAAGAGACCCAGTACTTC

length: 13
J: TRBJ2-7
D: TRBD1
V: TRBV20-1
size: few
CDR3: CSAFPDRGPEQYF
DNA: TGCAGTGCTTTCCCGGACAGGGGGCCGGAGCAGTACTTC

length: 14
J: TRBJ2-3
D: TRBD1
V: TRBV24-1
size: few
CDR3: CATSPGQAPGTQYF
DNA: TGTGCCACCAGTCCGGGACAGGCACCAGGTACGCAGTATTTT

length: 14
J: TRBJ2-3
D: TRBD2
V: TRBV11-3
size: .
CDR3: CASSLTSGVDTQYF
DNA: TGTGCCAGCAGCTTAACTAGCGGGGTGGATACGCAGTATTTT

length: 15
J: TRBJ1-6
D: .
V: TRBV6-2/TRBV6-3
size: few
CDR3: CASSRHRGGNSPLHF
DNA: TGTGCCAGCAGTCGCCACCGGGGCGGTAATTCACCCCTCCACTTT

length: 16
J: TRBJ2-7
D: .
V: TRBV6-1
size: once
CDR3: CASSALGLTSSYEQYF
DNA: TGTGCCAGCAGTGCCCTAGGACTTACCTCCTCCTACGAGCAGTACTTC

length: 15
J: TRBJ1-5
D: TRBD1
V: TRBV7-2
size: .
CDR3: CASSWTGDGNQPQHF
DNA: TGTGCCAGCAGCTGGACAGGGGATGGCAATCAGCCCCAGCATTTT

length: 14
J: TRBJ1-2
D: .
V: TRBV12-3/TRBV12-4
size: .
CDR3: CASRPGGDYYGYTF
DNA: TGTGCCAGCAGGCCAGGAGGGGACTACTATGGCTACACCTTC

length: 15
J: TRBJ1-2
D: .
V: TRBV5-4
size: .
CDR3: CASSLGRGISYGYTF
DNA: TGTGCCAGCAGCTTGGGAAGGGGAATCAGCTATGGCTACACCTTC

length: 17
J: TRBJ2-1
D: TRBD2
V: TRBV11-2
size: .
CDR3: CASSPTLAGGSYNEQFF
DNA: TGTGCCAGCAGCCCGACCCTAGCGGGAGGGTCCTACAATGAGCAGTTCTTC

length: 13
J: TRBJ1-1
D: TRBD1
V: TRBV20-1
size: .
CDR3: CSAVGQQNTEAFF
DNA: TGCAGTGCTGTGGGACAGCAGAACACTGAAGCTTTCTTT

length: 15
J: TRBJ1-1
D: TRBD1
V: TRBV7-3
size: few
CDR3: CASSLGAGGNTEAFF
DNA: TGTGCCAGCAGCTTAGGGGCAGGGGGGAACACTGAAGCTTTCTTT

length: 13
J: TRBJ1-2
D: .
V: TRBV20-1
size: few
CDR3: CSALDGAVGGYTF
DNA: TGCAGTGCTCTGGACGGGGCCGTTGGGGGCTACACCTTC

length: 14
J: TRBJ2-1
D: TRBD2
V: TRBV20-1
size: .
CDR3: CSAKAGGVYNEQFF
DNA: TGCAGTGCTAAAGCGGGAGGCGTCTACAATGAGCAGTTCTTC

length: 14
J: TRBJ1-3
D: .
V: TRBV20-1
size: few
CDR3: CSARDPQGTNTIYF
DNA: TGCAGTGCTAGAGATCCACAGGGTACTAACACCATATATTTT

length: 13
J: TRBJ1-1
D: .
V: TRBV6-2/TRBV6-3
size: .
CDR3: CASSFDPWRLAFF
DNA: TGTGCCAGCAGTTTTGATCCATGGCGACTAGCTTTCTTT

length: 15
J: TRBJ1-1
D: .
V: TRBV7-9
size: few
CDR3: CASSPTGTSNTEAFF
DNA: TGTGCCAGCAGCCCTACCGGGACATCGAACACTGAAGCTTTCTTT